This TCR beta chain derives from a study of shared clonotypes between healthy human individuals (dated by TCRdb to between 2020 and 2021). With respect to the entire study: The cohort included a few men and a couple of women between 18 and 49 years of age. For each donor, CD4 naive and CD4 memory were each run on three plates, CD8 naive on two plates, and CD8 memory on one plate. The study deeply sequenced blood TCR repertoires of about 5 healthy adults to estimate repertoire size and the extent of clonotype sharing between individuals. Libraries were prepared and TCR repertoires were sequenced by different laboratories using diverse techniques, in order to increase sequencing depth and limit assay-specific biases. Leukapheresis yielded between about 0.94 and 9 billion PBMCs per donor.

About this clone itself: Its antigen is currently not known. Base-call qualities are not available, and no considerably larger clone is one nucleotide away.

The donors were healthy, HIV-negative adults with no recently reported acute infections or vaccinations. Only Caucasian adults living in Nashville, Tennessee, USA were represented among the donors. CD8 memory samples were composed of magnetically selected CD45RO+ cells combined with CCR7-negative CD45RA+ effector memory (TemRA) cells. After blood collection by leukapheresis, PBMCs were isolated using Ficoll-Histopaque density gradient centrifugation and then cryopreserved in the vapor phase of liquid nitrogen. Analytical flow cytometry was used to check the purity and quantity of every magnetically sorted T cell population. Genomic DNA was isolated from every sorted fraction and measured by UV absorbance on a Nanodrop 2000c. Using the deep immunoSEQ assay, multiplex PCR amplified TCR CDR3 regions from genomic DNA. Extracted genomic DNA from each cell subset was spread evenly across all wells of several immunoSEQ 96-well plates, with each plate serving as a replicate. Each replicate PCR for sorted subsets received around 200 ng genomic DNA, equal to roughly 33,000 T cell genomes. The purified libraries were quantified using a Qubit 3.0 fluorometer, sized with a Bioanalyzer 2100, and then quantified again using the KAPA Library Quantification kit. Every immunoSEQ 96-well plate was sequenced on a separate single-read 150-cycle Illumina NextSeq 550 flow cell. As for how the authors treated the data: Because only junctional sequences without quality scores were contained in the immunoSEQ output, filtering matching that applied to full-length reads could not be performed. To assign V/J genes and CDR3, sequences were annotated against IMGT germline references using PyIR, a Python wrapper for IgBLAST v1.9. Reads were filtered out if the reads had weak V/J assignments (E-value above 1e-6), no CDR3, stop codons, out-of-frame junctions, or ambiguous translated residues. V3J clonotypes were defined as sequences sharing the same inferred V gene, J gene, and CDR3 amino acid sequence. Percentage overlap between repertoires was computed as shared unique clonotypes divided by the size of the smaller repertoire. Repertoire richness was assessed with RTK rarefaction, the Chao1 estimator, and Recon v2.1 estimates of unobserved clonotypes. For all TCRbeta clonotypes obtained by the gDNA method from a handful of donors, generation probabilities were computed with OLGA. TCRdb took this table from immuneACCESS and kept in-frame rearrangements with V and J called. Such tables lack part of the clones; where checked against another copy, unresolved V genes explain under half of the gap, and the rest is unexplained. V and J calls and clone size are as listed in that table; D and trimming were resolved from the DNA. Present in this sample are about 380,000 clones, 96% of which were seen just once. Clones ranked in the top ten supply about 0.32% of the sample.

CDR1 and CDR2 (SGHVS, FQNEAQ) derive from the germline V gene. The CDR3 holds 13 amino acids from the cysteine to the phenylalanine. Only CDR3 DNA is held: 39 bases, read in frame from base 1. A distance of 10 bases separates the germline ends of V and J, which lose 5 bases and 2 bases respectively. What the authors observed across the whole study: Compared with non-shared clonotypes, the clonotypes found in all four sorted-subset donors had higher generation probabilities. Pairwise subsampling indicated that sequencing depth was expected to affect the degree of clonotype sharing among donors. Naive subsets generally had larger estimated clonotype richness than memory subsets. Rarefaction of sorted-subset datasets indicated incomplete sequencing despite the large sequencing depth. Sharing across several donors was observed for around 5% of naive CD4, around 3.5% of naive CD8, over 2% of memory CD4, and around 0.4% of memory CD8 clonotypes. Sampling was limited to blood, and TCR repertoires in tissue likely differ from TCR repertoires in blood. The genetic and exposure-history diversity represented was limited by the small number of donors.

The clonotype originates from a man aged 25 to 40 in good health. The source material was memory CD8+ T cells sorted from blood. What this sample's cell subset or site label stands for: CD45RO+ cells pooled with CCR7-negative TemRA cells. Recombination linked TRBV7-8 to TRBJ2-7, with a tentative D gene TRBD1 over 5 matching bases. The bases are TGTGCCAGCAGCCTCACGGACACCTACGAGCAGTACTTC. Translated, this gives CASSLTDTYEQYF.